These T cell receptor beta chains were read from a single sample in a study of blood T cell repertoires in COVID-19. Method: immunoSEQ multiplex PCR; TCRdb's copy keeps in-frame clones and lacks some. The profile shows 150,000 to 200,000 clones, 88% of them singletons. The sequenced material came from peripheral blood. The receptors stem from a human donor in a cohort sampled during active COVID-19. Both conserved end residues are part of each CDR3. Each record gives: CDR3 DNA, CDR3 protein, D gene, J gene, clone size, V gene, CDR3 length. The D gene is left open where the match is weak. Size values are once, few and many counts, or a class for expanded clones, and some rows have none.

DNA: TGCGCCAGCAGCCACCCGGGACAGGGACCCTACGAGCAGTACTTC
CDR3: CASSHPGQGPYEQYF
D: TRBD1
J: TRBJ2-7
size: NA
V: TRBV4-1
length: 15

DNA: TGTGCCAGCAGAACGAGCGGGGGAAGTGAGACCCAGTACTTC
CDR3: CASRTSGGSETQYF
D: TRBD2
J: TRBJ2-5
size: NA
V: TRBV7-2
length: 14

DNA: TGCGCCAGCAGCTTGTTTACCTCAGGGGGCGGTGGCTATGGCTACACCTTC
CDR3: CASSLFTSGGGGYGYTF
D: TRBD1
J: TRBJ1-2
size: NA
V: TRBV5-1
length: 17

DNA: TGTGCCAGCAGCTTATCCTTCGGACTCCATTTGGATGAGCAGTTCTTC
CDR3: CASSLSFGLHLDEQFF
D: NA
J: TRBJ2-1
size: NA
V: TRBV7-9
length: 16

DNA: TGTGCCAGCAGCCTAATAGCGGGAGTATTCAATGAGCAGTTCTTC
CDR3: CASSLIAGVFNEQFF
D: TRBD2
J: TRBJ2-1
size: NA
V: TRBV5-4
length: 15

DNA: TGCGCCAGCAGCTTGGCAGGGCCGAGCTCCTACGAGCAGTACTTC
CDR3: CASSLAGPSSYEQYF
D: NA
J: TRBJ2-7
size: NA
V: TRBV5-1
length: 15

DNA: TGCAGCGTCAGGACAGGGGCGAAAGAAGCTTTCTTT
CDR3: CSVRTGAKEAFF
D: TRBD1
J: TRBJ1-1
size: NA
V: TRBV29-1
length: 12

DNA: TGTGCCAGCAGTTCTCAGCGGGGGGCCCAAGAGACCCAGTACTTC
CDR3: CASSSQRGAQETQYF
D: TRBD2
J: TRBJ2-5
size: NA
V: TRBV6-2/TRBV6-3
length: 15

DNA: TGTGCCAGCAGCGTTAATCAACAGGGAACCCACGAGCAGTACTTC
CDR3: CASSVNQQGTHEQYF
D: NA
J: TRBJ2-7
size: NA
V: TRBV6-5
length: 15

DNA: TGTGCCAGCAGCCAGAGCGGGAGGGAGACCCAGTACTTC
CDR3: CASSQSGRETQYF
D: TRBD2
J: TRBJ2-5
size: NA
V: TRBV7-6
length: 13

DNA: TGTGCCAGCAGCTTAGATTCGGGAAACTATGGCTACACCTTC
CDR3: CASSLDSGNYGYTF
D: NA
J: TRBJ1-2
size: NA
V: TRBV7-2
length: 14

DNA: TGCGCCAGCAGCCAAGGTATACAGGTCGGAGAGACCCAGTACTTC
CDR3: CASSQGIQVGETQYF
D: NA
J: TRBJ2-5
size: NA
V: TRBV4-3
length: 15

DNA: TGTGCCAGCAGGAAAGGACAGGGCTCCTACGAGCAGTACTTC
CDR3: CASRKGQGSYEQYF
D: TRBD1
J: TRBJ2-7
size: NA
V: TRBV2
length: 14

DNA: TGTGCCAGCAGCTTGGAGGGGGCTGCGAAAAACATTCAGTACTTC
CDR3: CASSLEGAAKNIQYF
D: TRBD1
J: TRBJ2-4
size: NA
V: TRBV5-5
length: 15

DNA: TGTGCCAGCAGCGTAGTGTCCCAACTAGGGGAAGCTTTCTTT
CDR3: CASSVVSQLGEAFF
D: NA
J: TRBJ1-1
size: once
V: TRBV9
length: 14

DNA: TGCGCCAGCAGTCAATCTGGGGTGTGTCAGGGGAGCTCTGGGGCCAACGTCCTGACTTTC
CDR3: CASSQSGVCQGSSGANVLTF
D: NA
J: TRBJ2-6
size: NA
V: TRBV23-1
length: 20

DNA: TGTGCCAGTAGTATAGGGACGGGACAGGGTTACGAGCAGTACTTC
CDR3: CASSIGTGQGYEQYF
D: TRBD1
J: TRBJ2-7
size: NA
V: TRBV19
length: 15

DNA: TGTGCCAGCAGTTCCCCCGGCGGGACCGATCTCTATGGCTACACCTTC
CDR3: CASSSPGGTDLYGYTF
D: NA
J: TRBJ1-2
size: NA
V: TRBV28
length: 16

DNA: TGTGCCAGCAGCTTAGGCCGCCAGGTTAGCAATGAGCAGTTCTTC
CDR3: CASSLGRQVSNEQFF
D: NA
J: TRBJ2-1
size: NA
V: TRBV11-3
length: 15

DNA: TGTGCCAGCAGCGCTAGCGGGGCTATCCAAGAGACCCAGTACTTC
CDR3: CASSASGAIQETQYF
D: TRBD2
J: TRBJ2-5
size: NA
V: TRBV9
length: 15

DNA: TGTGCCAGCAGCCCGAGACAGGGGAGAGTACAAGAGACCCAGTACTTC
CDR3: CASSPRQGRVQETQYF
D: TRBD1
J: TRBJ2-5
size: NA
V: TRBV9
length: 16

DNA: TGTGCCAGCAGCGTAGGGTGGGCCAGCAATCAGCCCCAGCATTTT
CDR3: CASSVGWASNQPQHF
D: NA
J: TRBJ1-5
size: NA
V: TRBV9
length: 15

DNA: TGTGCCAGCAGCCAAGCAACGACACTGTATAGCAATCAGCCCCAGCATTTT
CDR3: CASSQATTLYSNQPQHF
D: NA
J: TRBJ1-5
size: once
V: TRBV14
length: 17

DNA: TGCAGCGTTGCAGGGACTAGCGGGGCTAGCACAGATACGCAGTATTTT
CDR3: CSVAGTSGASTDTQYF
D: TRBD2
J: TRBJ2-3
size: NA
V: TRBV29-1
length: 16

DNA: TGTGCCAGTAGTATAGATCTGCAGGGGAATCAAAAACTGTTTTTT
CDR3: CASSIDLQGNQKLFF
D: NA
J: TRBJ1-4
size: NA
V: TRBV19
length: 15

DNA: TGTGCCAGCAGTTCCAGGGTCAGGGGGCACACACCCCTCCACTTT
CDR3: CASSSRVRGHTPLHF
D: TRBD1
J: TRBJ1-6
size: NA
V: TRBV28
length: 15

DNA: TGTGCCAGCAGTAGAATCACAGGCCGGACAGGGTTTAAGGATGAGCAGTTCTTC
CDR3: CASSRITGRTGFKDEQFF
D: TRBD1
J: TRBJ2-1
size: NA
V: TRBV6-2/TRBV6-3
length: 18

DNA: TGTGCCAGCAGTTACCAAACAGTACGAACCTACAATGAGCAGTTCTTC
CDR3: CASSYQTVRTYNEQFF
D: NA
J: TRBJ2-1
size: NA
V: TRBV6-2/TRBV6-3
length: 16

DNA: TGTGCCAGCAGTTACCAGGGTAAAGGTGGCTACACCTTC
CDR3: CASSYQGKGGYTF
D: NA
J: TRBJ1-2
size: NA
V: TRBV6-5
length: 13

DNA: TGTGCCCGCGGGGGGGGCGGGAATGAGCAGTTCTTC
CDR3: CARGGGGNEQFF
D: TRBD2
J: TRBJ2-1
size: NA
V: TRBV2
length: 12

DNA: TGCGCCAGCAGCGAACAGGGTGAGGCTTTCTTT
CDR3: CASSEQGEAFF
D: NA
J: TRBJ1-1
size: NA
V: TRBV5-1
length: 11

DNA: TGTGCCACCAGCAGAGAGGGACAGGGGGCCGAGCAGTACTTC
CDR3: CATSREGQGAEQYF
D: TRBD1
J: TRBJ2-7
size: NA
V: TRBV15
length: 14

DNA: TGTGCCAGCTCACCACCGACTCTCCAGACCCCTGAGCAGTTCTTC
CDR3: CASSPPTLQTPEQFF
D: NA
J: TRBJ2-1
size: once
V: TRBV18
length: 15

DNA: TGTGCCAGCATCCGTGACAGGGACAGTAACTATGGCTACACCTTC
CDR3: CASIRDRDSNYGYTF
D: TRBD1
J: TRBJ1-2
size: NA
V: TRBV6-6
length: 15

DNA: TGTGCCAGCAGCCAAGGGACGGGAGTCGCTAATGAGCAGTTCTTC
CDR3: CASSQGTGVANEQFF
D: NA
J: TRBJ2-1
size: NA
V: TRBV3-1/TRBV3-2
length: 15

DNA: TGTGCCAGCAGTTTGACCCCCGGGGGGGAGACCCAGTACTTC
CDR3: CASSLTPGGETQYF
D: TRBD2
J: TRBJ2-5
size: NA
V: TRBV27
length: 14

DNA: TGCGCCAGCAGCTTGAGCACACCCTCTAGCGGGTGGGGGAATGAGCAGTTCTTC
CDR3: CASSLSTPSSGWGNEQFF
D: TRBD2
J: TRBJ2-1
size: NA
V: TRBV5-1
length: 18

DNA: TGTGCCAGTAGTCCACAGGATTTCTCTGGAAACACCATATATTTT
CDR3: CASSPQDFSGNTIYF
D: NA
J: TRBJ1-3
size: NA
V: TRBV19
length: 15

DNA: TGCGCCAGCAGCCAAGACCCCCAGGGGACCTACGAGCAGTACTTC
CDR3: CASSQDPQGTYEQYF
D: NA
J: TRBJ2-7
size: NA
V: TRBV4-3
length: 15

DNA: TGTGCCAGCAGCTTACTACGGAGCACTGAAGCTTTCTTT
CDR3: CASSLLRSTEAFF
D: NA
J: TRBJ1-1
size: NA
V: TRBV5-5
length: 13

DNA: TGTGCCAGCAGTTACTCAGCAGGGGCCTCCCGTAATGAGCAGTTCTTC
CDR3: CASSYSAGASRNEQFF
D: NA
J: TRBJ2-1
size: NA
V: TRBV6-2/TRBV6-3
length: 16

DNA: TGCGCCAGCAGCTTGGATGGCGGGCCCTACAATGAGCAGTTCTTC
CDR3: CASSLDGGPYNEQFF
D: NA
J: TRBJ2-1
size: NA
V: TRBV5-1
length: 15

DNA: TGTGCCAGCAGCTTGATCGACGGGGGCTCCTACGAGCAGTACTTC
CDR3: CASSLIDGGSYEQYF
D: NA
J: TRBJ2-7
size: NA
V: TRBV7-2
length: 15

DNA: TGTGCCAGCAGTTTGGGACAGTACACTGAAGCTTTCTTT
CDR3: CASSLGQYTEAFF
D: TRBD1
J: TRBJ1-1
size: few
V: TRBV12-3/TRBV12-4
length: 13

DNA: TGTGCCTGGAGTGTAGGGACAGGGGGCGAGCAGTACTTC
CDR3: CAWSVGTGGEQYF
D: TRBD1
J: TRBJ2-7
size: NA
V: TRBV30
length: 13

DNA: TGTGCCAGCAGCTTGCGACAGGGCTTAGACGAAAAACTGTTTTTT
CDR3: CASSLRQGLDEKLFF
D: TRBD1
J: TRBJ1-4
size: NA
V: TRBV5-4
length: 15

DNA: TGTGCCAGCAGATCCCAACAGGGGATGGGGGACACTGAAGCTTTCTTT
CDR3: CASRSQQGMGDTEAFF
D: TRBD1
J: TRBJ1-1
size: NA
V: TRBV28
length: 16

DNA: TGTGCCAGCAGCCAGGTCCTTAGGGGGGAGCAGTACTTC
CDR3: CASSQVLRGEQYF
D: NA
J: TRBJ2-7
size: NA
V: TRBV3-1/TRBV3-2
length: 13